The T cell receptor beta chain under discussion was sequenced for a study of Ad26.COV2.S vaccination and SARS-CoV-2 variants. On the study more broadly: Vaccine-arm donor from the placebo-controlled COV1001 Ad26.COV2.S trial. Study-wide findings and caveats: Placebo recipients and vaccine recipients were similar in non-spike TCR breadth. Vaccine recipients showed a spike-specific TCR breadth that was higher than in placebo recipients.

Note on this clone: What it recognizes is unknown.

The treatment is: 15 to 20 received Ad26.COV2.S at low or high dose, single or two shots; several received placebo; per-sample allocation not given. Day 63 following the first vaccine or placebo injection was when the samples were taken. Produced via immunoSEQ multiplex PCR; TCRdb's table is partial and in-frame only. The repertoire consists of approximately 480,000 clones, with around 85% occurring once and the leading ten covering more than 10%. Germline assignment: CDR1 SEHNR and CDR2 FQNEAQ (reference sequence). The CDR3 spans 17 residues. The J segment lost 0 bases and the V segment lost 4 bases, leaving 4 bases of the junction unmatched.

Sequences were derived from peripheral blood, sampled in a trial of Ad26.COV2.S vaccine versus placebo. The sequence derives from a person aged 18-65 years who received the Ad26.COV2.S COVID-19 vaccine or a placebo. The chain recombines TRBV7-9 with TRBJ2-5; 14 nucleotides line up with TRBD2. The CDR3 sequence: CASSSGLAGAYQETQYF. The CDR3 DNA reads TGTGCCAGCAGCTCGGGACTAGCGGGGGCGTACCAAGAGACCCAGTACTTC.